This TCR beta chain emerged from a study of T cell responses to AZD1222 COVID-19 vaccine. Regarding the study as a whole: Most donors were white British and more were female, and clonal diversity was possibly underestimated.

Sequenced by immunoSEQ multiplex PCR; TCRdb stores in-frame clones only, minus some. The table has tens of thousands of clones, 75% to 90% seen once; the top ten hold approximately 5.8%. Germline lookup yields CDR1 GTSNPN and CDR2 SVGIG (reference sequence). The CDR3 extends over 15 amino acids. The V end was cut by 4 bases, the J end by 4 bases, with 19 bases between. On this clone itself: Its antigen remains unidentified.

The rearrangement joins TRBV30 to TRBJ1-2, with D possibly being TRBD1 (6 bases). The starting material was peripheral blood, obtained on day 0 of AZD1222 vaccination. This TCR derives from an adult in good health. CDR3 residues: CAWNKAHGGVYGYTF. The CDR3 DNA reads as TGTGCCTGGAACAAGGCCCACGGGGGCGTCTATGGCTACACCTTC.